The 5 T cell receptor beta chains presented below share a single source sample, sequenced in a study of shared clonotypes between healthy human individuals. Assay: immunoSEQ multiplex PCR; the TCRdb copy retains only in-frame clones and omits some. The data hold roughly 1.5 million clones, with approximately 98% observed a single time. Input material: naive CD4+ T cells sorted from blood. Sample subset: CD45RA+ positively selected. The receptors shown here come from a man aged 25 to 40 in good health.

The chain carries TRBV5-4 and TRBJ2-5, with 7 bases matching TRBD1. Germline CDR1 is SGHNT and CDR2 is YYREEE (reference sequence). The ends lost 2 bases at V and 1 base at J; junction bases unmatched: 2. This CDR3 contains 14 residues. The CDR3 nucleotides read TGTGCCAGCAGCTTACAGGGGCCCCAAGAGACCCAGTACTTC. As protein: CASSLQGPQETQYF. Using reference TRBV5-4 and TRBJ2-5 for the parts outside the CDR3, the full variable domain is ETGVTQSPTHLIKTRGQQVTLRCSSQSGHNTVSWYQQALGQGPQFIFQYYREEENGRGNFPPRFSGLQFPNYSSELNVNALELDDSALYLCASSLQGPQETQYFGPGTRLLVL.

As concerns this clone: Other DNA sequences within the sample encode an identical CDR3. The rearrangement uses TRBV5-1 and TRBJ1-1; D gene unclear. Trimming removed 0 bases at V and 1 base at J, with 7 bases between. This CDR3 contains 14 residues. Germline V gene data show CDR1 as SGHRS and CDR2 as YFSETQ. The CDR3 spells CASSLEGPNTEAFF. The CDR3 region has the DNA TGCGCCAGCAGCTTGGAGGGCCCGAACACTGAAGCTTTCTTT.

In this sample, this clone turned up once. V and J are TRBV6-5 and TRBJ1-5, with D tentatively TRBD1 (5 bases). The CDR3 has 15 residues. Germline loops: CDR1 MNHEY, CDR2 SVGAGI. V was trimmed by 4 bases and J by 4 bases, leaving 14 bases between them. This CDR3 is CASSFPFGGNQPQHF. DNA for the CDR3: TGTGCCAGCAGTTTCCCATTCGGGGGGAATCAGCCCCAGCATTTT.

V usage is TRBV2 and J usage is TRBJ1-1; D gene unclear. The CDR3 contains 14 residues. Germline CDR1 and CDR2: SNHLY and FYNNEI. V shed 1 base and J shed 1 base, with 7 bases lying between them. The CDR3 DNA sequence: TGTGCCAGCAGTGAAGAGGGATCGAACACTGAAGCTTTCTTT. Encoded protein: CASSEEGSNTEAFF.

The chain uses TRBV14 and TRBJ2-5, with D possibly being TRBD1 or TRBD2 (5 bases each). Germline V lookup: CDR1 SGHDN, CDR2 FVKESK. Trimming took 1 base from V and 9 from J, leaving 12 bases between them. The CDR3 consists of 13 residues. The CDR3 sequence is CASSQGLLGAQYF. CDR3 in DNA: TGTGCCAGCAGCCAAGGCCTCCTGGGGGCCCAGTACTTC.